Following are 29 T cell receptor beta chains from one sample sequenced in a study of T cell responses to AZD1222 COVID-19 vaccine. Libraries were prepared by immunoSEQ multiplex PCR; TCRdb keeps only in-frame clonotypes and omits some of them. The sample consists of just under 150,000 clones, roughly 88% of them appearing once. Sample: peripheral blood, taken 28 days after the second dose of the MenACWY control vaccine. These receptor sequences come from an adult who received the MenACWY meningococcal vaccine as a control.

The rearrangement joins TRBV6-6 to TRBJ1-1; D uncertain. Germline V gives CDR1 MNHNY, CDR2 SVGAGI (reference sequence). V was cut by 6 bases and J by 3 bases, with 11 bases left in between. This CDR3 has 13 amino acids. CDR3 protein: CASSPVSDTEAFF. CDR3 sequence (DNA): TGTGCCAGCAGCCCCGTATCGGACACTGAAGCTTTCTTT.

This sequence joins TRBV9 and TRBJ1-3, with 7 bases that match TRBD1. V lost 3 bases to trimming and J lost 2 bases; unmatched junction nucleotides: 2. The CDR3 length is 14 residues. Germline V gene lookup returns CDR1 SGDLS and CDR2 YYNGEE. The CDR3 is CASSGGTAGNTIYF. CDR3 nucleotides: TGTGCCAGCAGCGGGGGGACAGCTGGAAACACCATATATTTT.

This clone was detected only a few times. This chain uses TRBV7-2 with TRBJ2-5, with D possibly matching TRBD2 (7 bases). The CDR3 has 15 amino acids. The V end lost 7 bases, the J end lost 4 bases, and 19 bases lay between the germline ends. The germline V gene has CDR1 SGHTA and CDR2 FQGNSA. The CDR3 loop reads CASILFGGQGETQYF. DNA for the CDR3: TGTGCCAGCATTCTTTTCGGGGGGCAAGGAGAGACCCAGTACTTC. Full variable domain (outside the CDR3, taken from reference TRBV7-2 and TRBJ2-5): GAGVSQSPSNKVTEKGKDVELRCDPISGHTALYWYRQSLGQGLEFLIYFQGNSAPDKSGLPSDRFSAERTGGSVSTLTIQRTQQEDSAVYLCASILFGGQGETQYFGPGTRLLVL.

The chain recombines TRBV3-1 (or the pseudogene TRBV3-2) with TRBJ2-5, with 12 bases lining up with TRBD2. The V segment lost 0 bases and the J segment 1 base; nucleotides outside the gene matches: 3. The CDR3 is 17 residues long. CDR1 is LGHDT, CDR2 YNNKEL, per germline (reference sequence). The CDR3 nucleotides read TGTGCCAGCAGCCAAGATCAACTAGCGGGAGGCCAAGAGACCCAGTACTTC. It translates to CASSQDQLAGGQETQYF.

The chain is built from TRBV5-4 and TRBJ2-3; the D gene is possibly TRBD1 (5 bases). The CDR3 loop spans 15 amino acids. Trimming pared 0 bases from V and 0 bases from J, leaving 8 bases between. Germline V lookup: CDR1 SGHNT, CDR2 YYREEE (reference sequence). CDR3 nucleotide sequence: TGTGCCAGCAGCTTGGAGGGGCGGAGCACAGATACGCAGTATTTT. This sequence encodes CASSLEGRSTDTQYF.

This chain connects TRBV5-1 to TRBJ2-7, with D maybe TRBD1 (6 bases). Germline loops: CDR1 SGHRS, CDR2 YFSETQ. Deletions cut 7 bases from V and 6 bases from J, with 20 bases between. The length of the CDR3 is 14 residues. CDR3 amino acids: CASGLDSLEFEQYF. The CDR3 nucleotides are TGCGCCAGCGGGCTGGACAGCTTGGAGTTCGAGCAGTACTTC.

The V call is TRBV29-1, the J call TRBJ2-2; D gene uncertain. Germline CDR1 is SQVTM and CDR2 is ANQGSEA. Trimming took off 2 bases at V and 3 bases at J, with 7 bases between the two ends. The CDR3 length is 13 residues. The CDR3 DNA follows: TGCAGCGTTGAAATGGGGTACACCGGGGAGCTGTTTTTT. Its protein product is CSVEMGYTGELFF.

This chain joins TRBV7-3 and TRBJ1-6; D is ambiguous. Trimming removed 5 bases at V and 7 bases at J, with 9 bases between. Germline assignment: CDR1 SGHTA and CDR2 FQGTGA. The CDR3 is 13 amino acids. CDR3 DNA: TGTGCCAGCAGCACGATACAGAATTCACCCCTCCACTTT. It codes for CASSTIQNSPLHF.

This rearrangement joins TRBV18 to TRBJ2-7, with a possible D match to TRBD2 (6 bases). CDR3 length equals 15 residues. The germline gives CDR1 KGHSH, CDR2 LQKENI. Trimming took off 3 bases at V and 0 bases at J, with 12 bases between the two ends. The CDR3 loop reads CASSPLGLSSYEQYF. The CDR3 region has the DNA TGTGCCAGCTCACCGCTCGGACTAAGCTCCTACGAGCAGTACTTC.

The chain uses TRBV19 and TRBJ2-2; no firm D call. The germline gives CDR1 LNHDA, CDR2 SQIVND (reference sequence). V was cut by 8 bases and J by 0 bases, with 19 bases left in between. The CDR3 contains 17 residues. The CDR3 sequence is CASQNIRRSSNTGELFF. CDR3 nucleotides: TGTGCCAGTCAAAACATCAGGAGATCTTCGAACACCGGGGAGCTGTTTTTT.

Only a few counts were recorded for this clone. The chain combines TRBV7-2 with TRBJ1-2, with D maybe TRBD1 (5 bases). CDR3 length equals 13 residues. Germline assignment: CDR1 SGHTA and CDR2 FQGNSA. V dropped 5 bases and J dropped 7 bases, with 14 bases sitting between them. DNA for the CDR3: TGTGCCAGCAGCCTCGGGACCGCAGGTGGCTACACCTTC. Protein product: CASSLGTAGGYTF.

The chain has TRBV27 and TRBJ1-6, with 7 bases identical to TRBD1. CDR1 is MNHEY, CDR2 SMNVEV, per germline (reference sequence). The CDR3 extends over 14 amino acids. V trimming: 6 bases; J trimming: 5 bases; junction bases outside the gene matches: 4. The CDR3 DNA follows: TGTGCCAGCAGCCGACAGGGAGATAATTCACCCCTCCACTTT. Translated, it gives CASSRQGDNSPLHF.

CDR3 in DNA: TGTGCCGTCCGAGCGACTAGCGGGAGGGCCAATGAGCAGTTCTTC. The encoded protein is CAVRATSGRANEQFF. The chain carries TRBV3-1 (or the pseudogene TRBV3-2) and TRBJ2-1, with 14 bases lining up with TRBD2. The V gene's germline CDR1 is LGHDT and CDR2 YNNKEL (reference sequence). V was clipped by 11 bases and J by 6 bases; unmatched bases: 9. The length of the CDR3 is 15 residues.

The CDR3 reads CASSLMGPSSDTEAFF. The CDR3 region has the DNA TGCGCCAGCAGCTTGATGGGCCCTTCTTCTGACACTGAAGCTTTCTTT. The chain employs TRBV5-1 and TRBJ1-1; D gene unclear. The CDR3 runs to 16 residues. V was trimmed by 1 base and J by 3 bases, leaving 16 bases between them. The germline gives CDR1 SGHRS, CDR2 YFSETQ. Drawing the rest from reference TRBV5-1 and TRBJ1-1, the complete variable domain is KAGVTQTPRYLIKTRGQQVTLSCSPISGHRSVSWYQQTPGQGLQFLFEYFSETQRNKGNFPGRFSGRQFSNSRSEMNVSTLELGDSALYLCASSLMGPSSDTEAFFGQGTRLTVV.

The V gene is TRBV6-5, the J gene TRBJ1-5, with D uncertain. CDR3 size: 14 residues. V lost 7 bases to trimming and J lost 3 bases, with 13 bases between them. Germline-derived CDR1 and CDR2 are MNHEY and SVGAGI. The CDR3 coding sequence is TGTGCCAGCATAGGTTTCGGAGCCAATCAGCCCCAGCATTTT. This gives the protein CASIGFGANQPQHF.

The V gene is TRBV7-2, the J gene TRBJ1-1; perhaps TRBD1 as D (6 bases). This CDR3 is 13 amino acids long. V was shortened by 3 bases and J by 4 bases, with 9 bases between the two germline ends. Germline V gives CDR1 SGHTA, CDR2 FQGNSA. The CDR3 DNA is TGTGCCAGCAGCTTGCCAGGGGTCACTGAAGCTTTCTTT. This translates into CASSLPGVTEAFF. Drawing the rest from reference TRBV7-2 and TRBJ1-1, the complete variable domain is GAGVSQSPSNKVTEKGKDVELRCDPISGHTALYWYRQSLGQGLEFLIYFQGNSAPDKSGLPSDRFSAERTGGSVSTLTIQRTQQEDSAVYLCASSLPGVTEAFFGQGTRLTVV.

The sample holds a few counts of this clone. This chain links TRBV5-4 with TRBJ1-3, with D possibly being TRBD1 (5 bases). The ends were cut back, 0 bases at V and 2 bases at J, with 9 bases in the middle. CDR1 and CDR2 (germline): SGHNT, YYREEE (reference sequence). The CDR3 extends over 15 amino acids. DNA of the CDR3: TGTGCCAGCAGCTTGGGGGGGACTGCTGGAAACACCATATATTTT. Protein: CASSLGGTAGNTIYF.

The chain carries TRBV5-5 and TRBJ1-1, with D possibly being TRBD1 (5 bases). Germline CDR1 and CDR2: SGHKS and YYEKEE (reference sequence). Deletions cut 0 bases from V and 6 bases from J, with 9 bases between. The CDR3 sequence is 13 residues long. The CDR3 nucleotides read TGTGCCAGCAGCTTGGAGGGGTTGGCTGAAGCTTTCTTT. This sequence encodes CASSLEGLAEAFF.

V and J are TRBV18 and TRBJ1-4; D call uncertain. Germline assignment: CDR1 KGHSH and CDR2 LQKENI. The V end was cut by 0 bases, the J end by 4 bases, with 12 bases between. This CDR3 has 16 residues. As DNA, the CDR3 is TGTGCCAGCTCACCACCACGTCTCGGTCGTAATGAAAAACTGTTTTTT. Its protein is CASSPPRLGRNEKLFF.

As concerns this clone: The same CDR3 arises from other DNA sequences in this sample as well. The CDR3 here is CASSDRGYEQYF. DNA for the CDR3: TGTGCCAGTAGCGACAGGGGCTACGAGCAGTACTTC. V is TRBV19 and J is TRBJ2-7, with 8 positions matching TRBD1. Germline V lookup: CDR1 LNHDA, CDR2 SQIVND (reference sequence). After removal of 6 bases from V and 3 bases from J, the junction contained 1 base not matched to a gene. The CDR3 has 12 amino acids.

The rearrangement uses TRBV19 and TRBJ2-7, with 7 bases identical to TRBD1. CDR1 LNHDA and CDR2 SQIVND come from the germline V gene (reference sequence). The CDR3 totals 13 residues. V lost 8 bases, J lost 6 bases, and 10 bases stayed unmatched. The CDR3 sequence is CASSDRWGLEQYF. The CDR3 DNA reads as TGTGCCAGTTCGGACAGGTGGGGCCTCGAGCAGTACTTC.

This clone was counted between two and nine times. The J gene is TRBJ2-7, the V gene TRBV9, with 10 positions matching TRBD2. Looked up from germline, CDR1 is SGDLS and CDR2 is YYNGEE. CDR3 size: 15 residues. V shed 4 bases, J shed 2 bases, and the junction held 6 bases outside the gene matches. CDR3 coding DNA: TGTGCCAGCAGCTTCGGACTAGCGGAACCCTACGAGCAGTACTTC. Translating gives CASSFGLAEPYEQYF.

J is TRBJ1-5 and V is TRBV5-6; 8 positions agree with TRBD1. The CDR3 is 18 amino acids. Germline loops: CDR1 SGHDT, CDR2 YYEEEE. V trimming: 4 bases; J trimming: 2 bases; junction bases outside the gene matches: 14. CDR3 protein: CASSRRTGRHLGNQPQHF. The CDR3 DNA sequence: TGTGCCAGCAGCCGACGGACAGGGAGGCACTTGGGCAATCAGCCCCAGCATTTT.

This clone was observed a single time. The chain recombines TRBV7-9 with TRBJ1-6; a possible D gene is TRBD1 (6 bases). In germline, CDR1 is SEHNR, CDR2 FQNEAQ (reference sequence). Trimming cost V 6 bases and J 7 bases, with 13 bases left between them. CDR3 length equals 14 residues. CDR3 in DNA: TGTGCCAGCAGTACCGCCCAGGGGAATTCACCCCTCCACTTT. Translation: CASSTAQGNSPLHF. Filled out from reference TRBV7-9 and TRBJ1-6, the complete variable domain reads DTGVSQNPRHKITKRGQNVTFRCDPISEHNRLYWYRQTLGQGPEFLTYFQNEAQLEKSRLLSDRFSAERPKGSFSTLEIQRTEQGDSAMYLCASSTAQGNSPLHFGNGTRLTVT.

The chain joins TRBV28 to TRBJ1-2; the D gene is possibly TRBD1 (5 bases). V shed 6 bases and J shed 0 bases, with 17 bases lying between them. CDR1 is MDHEN and CDR2 is SYDVKM in the germline V gene. The CDR3 is 16 residues long. CDR3 amino acids: CASRISTVRANYGYTF. The CDR3 region has the DNA TGTGCCAGCAGGATCTCGACAGTCCGAGCTAACTATGGCTACACCTTC.

This chain uses TRBV5-6 with TRBJ2-7, with 12 nucleotides matching TRBD2. The CDR3 covers 16 residues. V dropped 1 base and J dropped 6; count of bases not matched to a gene: 8. Looked up from germline, CDR1 is SGHDT and CDR2 is YYEEEE. CDR3: CASSLWGTSGYREQYF. In DNA, the CDR3 is TGTGCCAGCAGCTTGTGGGGGACTAGCGGGTATCGCGAGCAGTACTTC.

The chain is built from TRBV11-2 and TRBJ2-7, with TRBD2 as a possible D gene (5 bases). Germline assignment: CDR1 SGHAT and CDR2 FQNNGV. V was pared by 1 base and J by 5 bases, with 15 bases between. CDR3 length: 15 amino acids. The CDR3 sequence: CASSLVRGRIHEQYF. In DNA, the CDR3 is TGTGCCAGCAGCTTAGTGCGTGGGAGAATCCACGAGCAGTACTTC.

The J gene is TRBJ1-1, the V gene TRBV4-3, with D tentatively TRBD1 (6 bases). The CDR3 has 12 amino acids. From germline, CDR1 is LGHNA and CDR2 YSLEER. V gave up 4 bases and J gave up 9 bases, with 12 bases separating them. The CDR3, as DNA: TGCGCCAGCAGCCGAGGACAGCAGAAAGCTTTCTTT. Encoded protein: CASSRGQQKAFF.

The chain joins TRBV28 to TRBJ2-3, with 9 nucleotides matching TRBD2. Germline lookup yields CDR1 MDHEN and CDR2 SYDVKM. J gave up 6 bases and V 5 bases, and 12 bases lay outside the gene matches. The CDR3 consists of 16 residues. CDR3 amino acids: CASSPGRAGGRDTQYF. Written as DNA, the CDR3 is TGTGCCAGCAGTCCAGGTCGAGCGGGAGGAAGGGATACGCAGTATTTT.